This T cell receptor (beta chain) stems from a study of radiation and T cells in renal cell carcinoma. Produced via immunoSEQ multiplex PCR; TCRdb's table is partial and in-frame only. The sample carries about 78,000 clones, approximately 90% recorded once. The time point is: blood 4 weeks post-SBRT, at nephrectomy. Indicated treatment: 15 Gy SBRT to primary tumor, nephrectomy 4 weeks later. The CDR3 has 14 residues. The input for sequencing was blood, taken from a patient whose treatment included radiotherapy and nephrectomy. V is TRBV1 and J is TRBJ2-5; TRBD1, the table's D call, was not compared with the DNA. Gene TRBJ2-7 matches the end of the DNA better, so the J call may be wrong. TRBV1 has pseudogene status. This clonotype originated in a woman between 70 and 85 years old with renal cell carcinoma. CDR3 sequence reads: CTSSPGEIEHEQYF. The CDR3 nucleotides read TGCACCAGCAGCCCAGGGGAGATTGAGCACGAGCAGTACTTC.